These 19 T cell receptor beta chains were all obtained from the same sample, sequenced in a study of glioma-infiltrating T cells. Using RNA template, CDR3s of TCR alpha and beta were amplified with iRepertoire arm-PCR. Using its own MiXCR run on the multiplex PCR reads, TCRdb lists one record per CDR3 protein. Of approximately 110,000 distinct CDR3 sequences in the sample, less than 30% were seen once. Specimen: glioma tissue, nonneoplastic brain tissue, or PBMCs (not recorded which). The source of these receptors is a human donor with low-grade glioma or glioblastoma, undergoing nonglioma brain surgery, or in good health (not recorded which).

Ten or more counts support this clonotype. The rearrangement joins TRBV7-9 to TRBJ2-1; 7 bases align to TRBD2. The CDR3 has 14 amino acids. V dropped 3 bases and J dropped 6; count of bases not matched to a gene: 5. CDR1 is SEHNR and CDR2 is FQNEAQ in the germline V gene (reference sequence). This CDR3 reads CASSFSGGVNEQFF. CDR3 DNA sequence: TGTGCCAGCAGCTTTTCGGGAGGCGTCAATGAGCAGTTCTTC.

This clonotype was recorded at least ten times. This chain links TRBV7-2 with TRBJ1-1; 8 bases agree with TRBD1. CDR3 length equals 16 residues. Losses at the gene ends were 5 bases for V and 4 bases for J; bases not matched to a gene: 12. Germline lookup yields CDR1 SGHTA and CDR2 FQGNSA. The chain's CDR3 is CASSPSRGLVATEAFF. DNA of the CDR3: TGTGCCAGCAGCCCCTCCAGGGGGCTAGTCGCCACTGAAGCTTTCTTT.

For this clonotype: At one of its ends the junction is not consistent with the germline gene, which may arise from a read error. The rearrangement joins TRBV7-2 to TRBJ2-5; TRBD2 aligns across 10 bases. Germline V lookup: CDR1 SGHTA, CDR2 FQGNSA. The CDR3 is made up of 17 amino acids. DNA of the CDR3: TGTGCCAGCAGCCGGGGCCATAGCGGGGGGAGGGGCAAGACCAAGTACTTC. Its translation: CASSRGHSGGRGKTKYF.

The table lists this clonotype with many counts. This chain connects TRBV4-3 to TRBJ2-1, with TRBD2 matching 8 bases. V lost 4 bases, J lost 3 bases, and 5 bases stayed unmatched. This CDR3 comprises 15 residues. Per the germline V gene, CDR1 is LGHNA and CDR2 is YSLEER. The CDR3 here is CASSLRGGLYNEQFF. CDR3 DNA: TGCGCCAGCAGCCTCCGGGGGGGCCTCTACAATGAGCAGTTCTTC.

At least ten counts were recorded for this clonotype. J is TRBJ2-3 and V is TRBV7-6; 7 nucleotides match TRBD2. CDR3 length: 14 residues. Germline V gives CDR1 SGHVS, CDR2 FNYEAQ. The V segment lost 5 bases and the J segment 4 bases; nucleotides outside the gene matches: 6. CDR3 DNA sequence: TGTGCCAGCAGCGGAACCAGCGGGGCAGATACGCAGTATTTT. This sequence encodes CASSGTSGADTQYF.

This clonotype was detected many times. The chain carries TRBV2 and TRBJ1-2; possible D gene TRBD1, 6 bases. Germline V gene lookup returns CDR1 SNHLY and CDR2 FYNNEI. Trimming pared 1 base from V and 10 bases from J, leaving 16 bases between. This CDR3 spans 14 amino acids. CDR3 in DNA: TGTGCCAGCAGTGAAGAGCTAGGCAGGGGCGCCTACACCTTC. This codes for CASSEELGRGAYTF.

Ten or more counts support this clonotype. V gene TRBV24-1 combines with J gene TRBJ1-2, with 7 bases lining up with TRBD1. The CDR3 is 16 amino acids. The germline gives CDR1 KGHDR, CDR2 SFDVKD. J gave up 4 bases and V 2 bases, and 9 bases lay outside the gene matches. The CDR3 protein is CATSDSSGGRGYGYTF. The DNA of the CDR3 is TGTGCCACCAGTGATTCCTCAGGGGGGCGCGGCTATGGCTACACCTTC.

Regarding this clonotype: With a much larger clone just one base away, this may be a read error. V usage is TRBV12-3 or TRBV12-4 and J usage is TRBJ1-1; D is ambiguous. The ends were cut back, 6 bases at V and 0 bases at J, with 14 bases in the middle. The CDR3 loop spans 15 amino acids. For the CDR3, the DNA is TGTGCCAGCAGCGGTCCCCGGGGTATGAACACTGAAGCTTTCTTT. Encoded protein: CASSGPRGMNTEAFF.

This clonotype was observed many times. CDR3 sequence reads: CSVQGRDQPQHF. CDR3 coding DNA: TGCAGCGTACAGGGGAGGGATCAGCCCCAGCATTTT. The rearrangement joins TRBV29-1 to TRBJ1-5; 7 positions match TRBD1. V dropped 6 bases and J dropped 5; count of bases not matched to a gene: 4. There are 12 residues in the CDR3. The germline gives CDR1 SQVTM, CDR2 ANQGSEA. The whole variable domain, filled in from reference TRBV29-1 and TRBJ1-5, reads SAVISQKPSRDICQRGTSLTIQCQVDSQVTMMFWYRQQPGQSLTLIATANQGSEATYESGFVIDKFPISRPNLTFSTLTVSNMSPEDSSIYLCSVQGRDQPQHFGDGTRLSIL.

This clonotype has just a few counts. This chain links TRBV9 with TRBJ1-2; 11 bases are a match to TRBD1. J gave up 3 bases and V 0 bases, and 1 base lay outside the gene matches. Germline CDR1 and CDR2: SGDLS and YYNGEE. The CDR3 is 15 residues long. The DNA for the CDR3 is TGTGCCAGCAGCGTAGGGACAGGGGGCGACTATGGCTACACCTTC. Its protein product is CASSVGTGGDYGYTF.

This clonotype was seen at least ten times. The genes are TRBV27 and TRBJ2-7; D tentatively fits TRBD1 or TRBD2 (5 bases each). The CDR3 loop spans 14 amino acids. CDR1 and CDR2 (germline): MNHEY, SMNVEV (reference sequence). Trimming left V 2 bases short and J 2 bases short, with 10 bases between. The CDR3 protein is CASSLVGATYEQYF. CDR3 sequence (DNA): TGTGCCAGCAGTTTAGTCGGGGCAACCTACGAGCAGTACTTC.

This clonotype was detected only a few times. The chain employs TRBV9 and TRBJ2-1; 11 bases fit TRBD2. The length of the CDR3 is 15 residues. V was clipped by 2 bases and J by 8 bases; unmatched bases: 6. Germline V CDR1 and CDR2: SGDLS, YYNGEE. CDR3 coding DNA: TGTGCCAGCAGCGTCGGGACTAGCGGTACCTATGAGCAGTTCTTC. Its protein product is CASSVGTSGTYEQFF.

The rearrangement links TRBV28 to TRBJ2-3, with 9 bases matching TRBD2. Trimming took 10 bases from V and 2 from J; bases not matched to a gene: 13. Per the germline V gene, CDR1 is MDHEN and CDR2 is SYDVKM. This CDR3 spans 16 amino acids. Here the CDR3 reads CATCRGTSRDTDTQYF. The CDR3 DNA reads as TGTGCCACTTGCCGGGGGACTAGCCGGGACACAGATACGCAGTATTTT. The full variable domain, its missing parts supplied by reference TRBV28 and TRBJ2-3, is DVKVTQSSRYLVKRTGEKVFLECVQDMDHENMFWYRQDPGLGLRLIYFSYDVKMKEKGDIPEGYSVSREKKERFSLILESASTNQTSMYLCATCRGTSRDTDTQYFGPGTRLTVL.

This clonotype was seen many times. The chain uses TRBV4-1 and TRBJ1-1; D not resolved. V lost 1 base, J lost 1 base, and 19 bases lay in between. Germline assignment: CDR1 MGHRA and CDR2 YSYEKL. The CDR3 sequence is 18 residues long. The CDR3 sequence is CASSQGPLGRRQNTEAFF. The DNA of the CDR3 is TGCGCCAGCAGCCAAGGGCCTCTTGGGAGGCGACAGAACACTGAAGCTTTCTTT.

The J gene is TRBJ1-1, the V gene TRBV6-2 or TRBV6-3; 7 nucleotides match TRBD1. Germline assignment: CDR1 MNHEY and CDR2 SVGEGT. The CDR3 has 13 amino acids. The junction had 5 bases not matched to a gene; V was cut back by 7 bases and J by 3 bases. Here the CDR3 reads CASTEGADTEAFF. The DNA for the CDR3 is TGTGCCAGCACGGAGGGGGCGGACACTGAAGCTTTCTTT.

The count of this clonotype is one. The rearrangement links TRBV27 to TRBJ2-5, with 7 nucleotides matching TRBD2. After removal of 3 bases from V and 0 bases from J, the junction contained 7 bases not matched to a gene. This CDR3 contains 16 residues. CDR1 and CDR2 from the germline V gene are MNHEY and SMNVEV (reference sequence). CDR3 in DNA: TGTGCCAGCAGTTTCGGTACTAGCGAGTACCAAGAGACCCAGTACTTC. This translates into CASSFGTSEYQETQYF.

Notes on this clonotype: This could be a read error, since a much larger clone is one nucleotide away. The rearrangement uses TRBV20-1 and TRBJ2-5; no reliable D call. The CDR3 extends over 13 amino acids. The germline gives CDR1 DFQATT, CDR2 SNEGSKA (reference sequence). Trimming pared 0 bases from V and 5 bases from J, leaving 10 bases between. The CDR3, as DNA: TGCAGTGCTAGAGAGGCCCGTACGGAGACCCAGTACTTC. Protein: CSAREARTETQYF.

The V and J genes are TRBV4-2 and TRBJ1-5, with D perhaps matching TRBD1 (6 bases). The germline V gene encodes CDR1 LGHNA and CDR2 YNFKEQ. V dropped 2 bases and J dropped 9 bases, with 17 bases sitting between them. The CDR3 is made up of 15 amino acids. The CDR3: CASSQNVGAQGPQHF. The CDR3 region has the DNA TGTGCCAGCAGCCAAAACGTGGGGGCGCAGGGGCCCCAGCATTTT.

In nucleotides, the CDR3 is TGCGCCAGCAGCTCATCTTTAGGACAGGGGGATTGGAGCACAGATACGCAGTATTTT. This encodes CASSSSLGQGDWSTDTQYF. The rearrangement uses TRBV5-1 and TRBJ2-3, with 10 bases matching TRBD1. The V gene end was trimmed by 3 bases and the J gene end by 0 bases; junction bases not matched to a gene: 13. The germline V gene has CDR1 SGHRS and CDR2 YFSETQ. The CDR3 consists of 19 residues.